A selection of T cell receptor beta chains follows, all from one sample in a study of CD8 T cells in ankylosing spondylitis. Each CDR3 protein gets one entry after TCRdb re-called the 5' RACE reads with MiXCR. The table records approximately 520,000 distinct CDR3 sequences, approximately 5% of them present only once. The sample was blood, either unsorted or a sorted T cell fraction (not recorded which). The origin of the receptors is a male donor with ankylosing spondylitis. The CDR3 runs from the conserved cysteine through the conserved F or W. D genes are given only for firm matches. Expanded clones are given a class, and other clones once, few, many or no size at all.

v_gene	abundance	j_gene	d_gene	CDR3nt	CDR3aa
TRBV20-1	few	TRBJ2-5	.	TGCAGTGCTAGACGTAGGACCCTCCAAGAGACCCAGTACTTC	CSARRRTLQETQYF
TRBV20-1	many	TRBJ2-2	.	TGCAGTGCTAGAGAACTAGCTACCGGGGAGCTGTTTTTT	CSARELATGELFF
TRBV27	many	TRBJ2-3	TRBD2	TGTGCCAACGGGACTAGCGGGAGGGCCGGCACAGATACGCAGTATTTT	CANGTSGRAGTDTQYF
TRBV6-2/TRBV6-3	many	TRBJ2-3	TRBD2	TGTGCCAGCAGGCTAGCGGGAGGGCCAAGGGATACGCAGTATTTT	CASRLAGGPRDTQYF
TRBV5-1	many	TRBJ2-4	.	TGCGCCAGCAGCTGGAGGGACAGAAACATTCAGTACTTC	CASSWRDRNIQYF
TRBV7-6	.	TRBJ2-1	.	TGTGCCAGCAGCCTAGGTCCCACAATCCGGGCCTACAATGAGCAGTTCTTC	CASSLGPTIRAYNEQFF
TRBV29-1	many	TRBJ2-1	.	TGCAGCGTTGCGGAATACAATGAGCAGTTCTTC	CSVAEYNEQFF
TRBV5-5	many	TRBJ1-5	.	TGTGCCAGCAGCTTGGGCAGGGCCCCCAATCAGCCCCAGCATTTT	CASSLGRAPNQPQHF
TRBV20-1	.	TRBJ2-2	TRBD2	TGCAGTGCTAGAGTCGCGGGAGCTAACACCGGGGAGCTGTTTTTT	CSARVAGANTGELFF
TRBV7-2	many	TRBJ2-2	.	TGTGCCAGCAGCCCCACAATTGCGAACACCGGGGAGCTGTTTTTT	CASSPTIANTGELFF
TRBV18	many	TRBJ1-5	TRBD1	TGTGCCAGCTCCCCCGAAGGGGGCGATCAGCCCCAGCATTTT	CASSPEGGDQPQHF
TRBV29-1	many	TRBJ1-2	TRBD1	TGCAGCGTTGAAGGGACAGGTGGCTACACCTTC	CSVEGTGGYTF
TRBV10-3	many	TRBJ1-6	TRBD1	TGTGCCATCAGTGAGTTGCAGACAGGGGCGTTGGGACCCCTCCACTTT	CAISELQTGALGPLHF
TRBV9	many	TRBJ1-1	.	TGTGCCAGCAGCGTAGCGCCTATAGACAGCTTCACTGAAGCTTTCTTT	CASSVAPIDSFTEAFF
TRBV20-1	few	TRBJ2-5	.	TGCAGCCCTGGACAGCCCCAAGAGACCCAGTACTTC	CSPGQPQETQYF
TRBV5-1	many	TRBJ2-1	TRBD1	TGCGCCAGCAGCCTCTTACAGGGGACCAGGGGCAATGAGCAGTTCTTC	CASSLLQGTRGNEQFF
TRBV2	many	TRBJ1-5	.	TGTGCCAGCAGTGAAGCAGGGTCTAGTCAGCCCCAGCATTTT	CASSEAGSSQPQHF
TRBV6-5	many	TRBJ2-7	TRBD1	TGTGCCAGCAGTTACACTTACGCCGGGACAGGGTACTACGAGCAGTACTTC	CASSYTYAGTGYYEQYF
TRBV5-1	few	TRBJ2-7	.	TGCGCCAGCAGCTTGGCCGAGGGGGGGCGACACGAGCAGTACTTC	CASSLAEGGRHEQYF
TRBV7-2	many	TRBJ1-1	.	TGTGCCAGCAGCTTATTGTACAGTAACACTGAAGCTTTCTTT	CASSLLYSNTEAFF
TRBV28	many	TRBJ2-7	.	TGTGCCAGCAGTTTAATTCAAGGGGGTCGGTACGAGCAGTACTTC	CASSLIQGGRYEQYF
TRBV7-8	few	TRBJ1-6	TRBD1	TGTGCCAGCAGCTTAGTAGGGACAGCGAACTGGAATTCACCCCTCCACTTT	CASSLVGTANWNSPLHF
TRBV20-1	many	TRBJ2-1	.	TGCAGTGCTAGGCGCGACAATGAGCAGTTCTTC	CSARRDNEQFF
TRBV20-1	many	TRBJ2-5	.	TGCAGTGCTACAGGGTTAGGGGAGACCCAGTACTTC	CSATGLGETQYF
TRBV9	many	TRBJ2-3	.	TGTGCCAGCAGCGTAGGGGGGGCCCCAGATACGCAGTATTTT	CASSVGGAPDTQYF
TRBV7-9	many	TRBJ1-2	TRBD1	TGTGCCAGCAGCTTAACGACAGGGGGCTTAAACTATGGCTACACCTTC	CASSLTTGGLNYGYTF
TRBV14	once	TRBJ1-2	.	TGTGCCAGCAGCCAAGAGGGCAAACCGCGACCCTATGGCTACACCTTC	CASSQEGKPRPYGYTF
TRBV7-7	many	TRBJ2-5	.	TGTGCTAGCAGCCCAGGGTTCCAAGAGACCCAGTACTTC	CASSPGFQETQYF
TRBV5-1	many	TRBJ2-1	TRBD2	TGCGCCAGCAGCTGGTTAAGCGGGGCCTCCTACAATGAGCAGTTCTTC	CASSWLSGASYNEQFF
TRBV9	many	TRBJ2-5	.	TGTGCCAGCAGTGCGGTGGCGGGTCAAGAGACCCAGTACTTC	CASSAVAGQETQYF
TRBV7-2	few	TRBJ2-1	.	TGTGCCAGCAGCCTATCTGGGCAGCCCTACAATGAGCAGTTCTTC	CASSLSGQPYNEQFF
TRBV7-6	many	TRBJ1-1	TRBD1	TGTGCCAGCAGCCGTGGTCCCGGGACAGGGCCGAACACTGAAGCTTTCTTT	CASSRGPGTGPNTEAFF
TRBV9	many	TRBJ1-4	TRBD1	TGTGCCAGCAGCGCGGGACAGGGGGCGAGGATATTCAATGAAAAACTGTTTTTT	CASSAGQGARIFNEKLFF
TRBV10-3	many	TRBJ2-7	TRBD1	TGTGCCACTAAGGACAGGTCCTCCTACGAGCAGTACTTC	CATKDRSSYEQYF
TRBV12-5	many	TRBJ1-1	TRBD1	TGTGCTAGTGGTTTGGTACCAGGACAGGCTGGGAACACTGAAGCTTTCTTT	CASGLVPGQAGNTEAFF
TRBV5-1	many	TRBJ2-1	.	TGCGCCAGCAGCCCCGGCCGGGGTGAGCAGTTCTTC	CASSPGRGEQFF
TRBV20-1	many	TRBJ1-5	TRBD1	TGCAGTGCGATAGACAGGGTACGGGGCCAGCCCCAGCATTTT	CSAIDRVRGQPQHF
TRBV29-1	many	TRBJ2-2	.	TGCAGCGTTGAACCCGGGAAGAACACCGGGGAGCTGTTTTTT	CSVEPGKNTGELFF
TRBV27	many	TRBJ1-6	.	TGTGCCAGCAGCGGGGTTAGCTCCTATAATTCACCCCTCCACTTT	CASSGVSSYNSPLHF
TRBV30	.	TRBJ2-5	.	TGTGCCTGGAGTCCTCCGGGGGCAGAGACCCAGTACTTC	CAWSPPGAETQYF
TRBV6-4	many	TRBJ2-1	.	TGTGCCAGCAGTGACCGCACTTGGAATGAGCAGTTCTTC	CASSDRTWNEQFF
TRBV20-1	many	TRBJ1-2	.	TGCAGTGCTAGAGATCCGGGGAGGGACTATGGCTACACCTTC	CSARDPGRDYGYTF